This T cell receptor beta chain is from a study of blood T cell repertoires in COVID-19. On the study more broadly: Nucleic acid was either cDNA or gDNA, and it came from T cells, B-cell-depleted T cells, or PBMCs.

Germline V gives CDR1 DFQATT, CDR2 SNEGSKA (reference sequence). The CDR3 is 14 amino acids. Deletions cut 3 bases from V and 4 bases from J, with 15 bases between. Participants reported their clinical history, and cohort assignment relied on those reports. Measured with immunoSEQ multiplex PCR; TCRdb has only the in-frame clones, and not every one. In the table there are some 230,000 clones, almost 85% of which are singletons. The sample was PBMCs or T cells enriched from blood (not recorded which). The chain has TRBV20-1 and TRBJ1-2, with D tentatively TRBD1 (6 bases). The clonotype was recovered from a man aged 35 to 55 who had recovered from COVID-19. The CDR3 coding sequence is TGCAGTGCTAGTCCCCATGGACAGATCTATGGCTACACCTTC. Residues: CSASPHGQIYGYTF.